The 32 T cell receptor beta chains below all came from one sample that was sequenced in a study of identical twins. TCRdb re-derived calls from the 5' RACE reads in MiXCR, one entry per CDR3 protein. The sample has roughly 1,500,000 distinct CDR3 sequences, less than 35% seen once. Specimen: cord blood. The receptors here all came from a newborn girl in good health.

V usage is TRBV24-1 and J usage is TRBJ2-5; D is perhaps TRBD2 (5 bases). The CDR3 totals 14 residues. V lost 5 bases to trimming and J lost 0 bases, with 9 bases between them. Germline V gene data show CDR1 as KGHDR and CDR2 as SFDVKD. The CDR3 reads CATSGPGYQETQYF. The CDR3 DNA reads TGTGCCACCAGTGGCCCGGGGTACCAAGAGACCCAGTACTTC.

This chain joins TRBV20-1 and TRBJ2-1; no definite D call. The V gene lost 2 bases and the J gene lost 7 bases, with 9 bases spanning the gap. CDR3 length: 12 amino acids. Germline lookup yields CDR1 DFQATT and CDR2 SNEGSKA (reference sequence). This CDR3 is CSARPRLNEQFF. The CDR3 coding sequence is TGCAGTGCTAGACCCCGGCTTAATGAGCAGTTCTTC.

This clonotype came up a few times. This chain links TRBV7-2 with TRBJ2-3; 8 nucleotides line up with TRBD2. The CDR3 loop spans 17 amino acids. Losses at the gene ends were 2 bases for V and 0 bases for J; bases not matched to a gene: 7. Germline V gene lookup returns CDR1 SGHTA and CDR2 FQGNSA. The CDR3 loop is CASSLTARGGSTDTQYF. The CDR3 nucleotides are TGTGCCAGCAGCTTAACAGCCCGGGGGGGAAGCACAGATACGCAGTATTTT. Full variable domain (remainder filled in from reference TRBV7-2 and TRBJ2-3): GAGVSQSPSNKVTEKGKDVELRCDPISGHTALYWYRQSLGQGLEFLIYFQGNSAPDKSGLPSDRFSAERTGGSVSTLTIQRTQQEDSAVYLCASSLTARGGSTDTQYFGPGTRLTVL.

This clonotype was counted ten times or more. V and J are TRBV28 and TRBJ2-7, with a weak D call TRBD1 (6 bases). Trimming took off 5 bases at V and 3 bases at J, with 29 bases between the two ends. This CDR3 contains 19 residues. CDR1 and CDR2 from the germline V gene are MDHEN and SYDVKM. The CDR3, as DNA: TGTGCCAGCAGTAAAGGACAGTTTCTAAGCGGACTCGAGGGCTACGAGCAGTACTTC. This gives the protein CASSKGQFLSGLEGYEQYF. The full variable domain, with the rest looked up from reference TRBV28 and TRBJ2-7, is DVKVTQSSRYLVKRTGEKVFLECVQDMDHENMFWYRQDPGLGLRLIYFSYDVKMKEKGDIPEGYSVSREKKERFSLILESASTNQTSMYLCASSKGQFLSGLEGYEQYFGPGTRLTVT.

The chain couples TRBV7-2 to TRBJ1-1, with a tentative D call TRBD1 (5 bases). The germline V and J ends were trimmed by 7 bases and 8 bases, with 17 bases remaining between them. CDR3 length: 13 residues. Germline V gene sequence: CDR1 SGHTA, CDR2 FQGNSA. The CDR3 DNA sequence: TGTGCCAGCAACACAGGTTTAGTCTCCGAAGCTTTCTTT. Its protein product is CASNTGLVSEAFF.

This clonotype was found a few times. The chain recombines TRBV5-1 with TRBJ2-1; D is unclear. This CDR3 contains 15 residues. Trimming took 0 bases from V and 0 from J, leaving 7 bases between them. Germline V gene lookup returns CDR1 SGHRS and CDR2 YFSETQ. This CDR3 reads CASSLDARSYNEQFF. The CDR3 nucleotides read TGCGCCAGCAGCTTGGACGCCCGCTCCTACAATGAGCAGTTCTTC.

The chain recombines TRBV15 with TRBJ2-5; the match to TRBD1 covers 8 bases. J gave up 5 bases and V 1 base, and 6 bases lay outside the gene matches. CDR1 is LNHNV, CDR2 YYDKDF, per germline (reference sequence). The CDR3 spans 15 residues. The CDR3 nucleotides are TGTGCCACCAGCAGAGCGGGGGACAGGAGGGAGACCCAGTACTTC. It translates to CATSRAGDRRETQYF. The variable domain in full, with the rest retrieved from reference TRBV15 and TRBJ2-5, is DAMVIQNPRYQVTQFGKPVTLSCSQTLNHNVMYWYQQKSSQAPKLLFHYYDKDFNNEADTPDNFQSRRPNTSFCFLDIRSPGLGDTAMYLCATSRAGDRRETQYFGPGTRLLVL.

This clonotype was found a few times. V and J are TRBV12-3 or TRBV12-4 and TRBJ2-7; D is undetermined. Between the trimmed V and J ends, which lost 3 bases and 2 bases, there was a span of 23 bases. There are 18 residues in the CDR3. CDR3 sequence reads: CASSFGTASPGAPYEQYF. Here the CDR3 DNA reads TGTGCCAGCAGTTTTGGTACCGCGTCCCCGGGTGCTCCCTACGAGCAGTACTTC.

This clonotype was counted at least ten times. The chain has TRBV20-1 and TRBJ2-5, with 8 nucleotides matching TRBD2. Trimming at V came to 3 bases and at J to 1 base, leaving 1 base not matched to a gene. The CDR3 has 13 residues. Germline V CDR1 and CDR2: DFQATT, SNEGSKA (reference sequence). The CDR3 nucleotides read TGCAGTGCTAGGGGGACTAGCCAAGAGACCCAGTACTTC. Its protein product is CSARGTSQETQYF.

This clonotype showed up just a few times. The genes are TRBV7-9 and TRBJ2-1; 8 nucleotides line up with TRBD1. Trimming at V came to 2 bases and at J to 2 bases, leaving 5 bases not matched to a gene. Germline assignment: CDR1 SEHNR and CDR2 FQNEAQ (reference sequence). The CDR3 is 16 amino acids. For the CDR3, the DNA is TGTGCCAGCAGCTTACGTGAGACAGGGGCCTACAATGAGCAGTTCTTC. This translates into CASSLRETGAYNEQFF.

In its sample, this clonotype was seen a few times. This chain joins TRBV20-1 and TRBJ2-1; no clear D. Trimming removed 3 bases from V and 4 bases from J, with 13 bases in between. CDR3 length: 14 residues. CDR1 is DFQATT, CDR2 SNEGSKA, per germline (reference sequence). The CDR3 bases are TGCAGTGCTAGTTCCAGCGCATCGTACAATGAGCAGTTCTTC. Residues: CSASSSASYNEQFF.

This clonotype has a handful of counts. This chain's CDR3 is CSVNLVGWGYTF. As DNA, the CDR3 is TGCAGCGTTAACCTCGTAGGATGGGGCTACACCTTC. The chain couples TRBV29-1 to TRBJ1-2; D is unresolved. Trimming cost V 5 bases and J 8 bases, with 15 bases left between them. This CDR3 is 12 amino acids long. Germline V CDR1 and CDR2: SQVTM, ANQGSEA. Full variable domain (remainder filled in from reference TRBV29-1 and TRBJ1-2): SAVISQKPSRDICQRGTSLTIQCQVDSQVTMMFWYRQQPGQSLTLIATANQGSEATYESGFVIDKFPISRPNLTFSTLTVSNMSPEDSSIYLCSVNLVGWGYTFGSGTRLTVV.

The sample holds a few counts of this clonotype. The V gene is TRBV6-6, the J gene TRBJ2-3; 8 bases agree with TRBD2. The CDR3 contains 15 residues. The trim removed 2 bases at V and 1 base at J, leaving 2 bases unmatched. CDR1 is MNHNY, CDR2 SVGAGI, per germline (reference sequence). The CDR3 sequence is CASSYGGGRTDTQYF. CDR3 DNA sequence: TGTGCCAGCAGTTACGGCGGGGGGCGCACAGATACGCAGTATTTT.

There are a few counts of this clonotype. J is TRBJ1-2 and V is TRBV5-5, with TRBD1 as a possible D gene (5 bases). V lost 2 bases to trimming and J lost 4 bases, with 9 bases between them. Germline values: CDR1 SGHKS, CDR2 YYEKEE (reference sequence). The CDR3 loop spans 13 amino acids. Written as DNA, the CDR3 is TGTGCCAGCAGCTTCCAGGGACCCTATGGCTACACCTTC. Amino acids: CASSFQGPYGYTF.

This clonotype was counted between two and nine times. The V and J genes are TRBV5-6 and TRBJ2-3; 10 bases match TRBD2. V lost 3 bases and J lost 1; bases outside the gene matches: 11. The CDR3 has 18 amino acids. Per germline, CDR1 SGHDT and CDR2 YYEEEE. The CDR3 nucleotides are TGTGCCAGCAGCTCTTCGAAGACAGGACTAGCGGGCACAGATACGCAGTATTTT. It codes for CASSSSKTGLAGTDTQYF. The whole variable domain, filled in from reference TRBV5-6 and TRBJ2-3, reads DAGVTQSPTHLIKTRGQQVTLRCSPKSGHDTVSWYQQALGQGPQFIFQYYEEEERQRGNFPDRFSGHQFPNYSSELNVNALLLGDSALYLCASSSSKTGLAGTDTQYFGPGTRLTVL.

This clonotype was seen just once. The V gene is TRBV4-1, the J gene TRBJ2-3; TRBD2 agrees at 14 bases. This CDR3 is built from 17 residues. CDR1 and CDR2 (germline): MGHRA, YSYEKL. Trimming at V came to 4 bases and at J to 3 bases, leaving 6 bases not matched to a gene. The CDR3, as DNA: TGCGCCAGCAGCCCCTCTCGGACTAGCGGGAGGACAGATACGCAGTATTTT. Encoded protein: CASSPSRTSGRTDTQYF.

As regards this clonotype: Given the absence of the conserved phenylalanine or tryptophan at the CDR3 end, a read error is likely. The DNA is left out, because the CDR3 cannot be placed on it with certainty; the CDR3 is given as TCRdb lists it. The rearrangement links TRBV27 to TRBJ1-1; the D segment call TRBD1 is taken from the table without a DNA check. Germline values: CDR1 MNHEY, CDR2 SMNVEV (reference sequence). The CDR3 has 12 amino acids, counting both end residues. This chain's CDR3 is CASSPQGLKLSL.

The chain employs TRBV20-1 and TRBJ2-3; 10 bases are shared with TRBD2. CDR1 is DFQATT and CDR2 is SNEGSKA in the germline V gene (reference sequence). The CDR3 totals 14 residues. The ends lost 1 base at V and 10 bases at J; junction bases unmatched: 8. CDR3: CSARGSGGVHAQYF. As DNA, the CDR3 is TGCAGTGCTAGAGGAAGCGGGGGGGTACATGCGCAGTATTTT.

This chain links TRBV11-2 with TRBJ2-4; tentative D call: TRBD2 (5 bases). The V end lost 5 bases, the J end lost 8 bases, and 25 bases lay between the germline ends. Germline values: CDR1 SGHAT, CDR2 FQNNGV. The CDR3 is made up of 17 amino acids. The chain's CDR3 is CASSLLRGIQFPYIQYF. For the CDR3, the DNA is TGTGCCAGCAGCCTCCTAAGAGGGATTCAGTTCCCCTACATTCAGTACTTC.

V gene TRBV2 combines with J gene TRBJ1-5; tentatively, D is TRBD1 (5 bases). CDR1 and CDR2 from the germline V gene are SNHLY and FYNNEI. The CDR3 is 15 amino acids. V lost 2 bases and J 2 bases, leaving 10 bases between the germline ends. CDR3 protein: CASSEPGTRNQPQHF. The DNA for the CDR3 is TGTGCCAGCAGTGAACCCGGGACCCGCAATCAGCCCCAGCATTTT.

The chain recombines TRBV20-1 with TRBJ2-1; TRBD1 agrees at 11 bases. The J call may be mistaken, given a closer DNA end match to TRBJ2-7. Germline V gene sequence: CDR1 DFQATT, CDR2 SNEGSKA (reference sequence). The CDR3 length is 14 residues. CDR3 coding DNA: TGCAGTGCTCCCAGGACAGGGGGCCACAATGAGCAGTACTTC. Translation gives CSAPRTGGHNEQYF.

This clonotype has more than one count but fewer than ten. V usage is TRBV2 and J usage is TRBJ2-1, with D unresolved. Germline CDR1 SNHLY, CDR2 FYNNEI. Trimming took 3 bases from V and 5 from J, leaving 5 bases between them. The CDR3 runs to 12 residues. DNA for the CDR3: TGTGCCAGCAGTGACCTCCACAATGAGCAGTTCTTC. This sequence encodes CASSDLHNEQFF.

This clonotype appeared many times. This chain uses TRBV10-3 with TRBJ2-3; 7 nucleotides line up with TRBD1. CDR1 and CDR2 (germline): ENHRY, SYGVKD. J lost 0 bases, V lost 4 bases, and 7 bases had no gene match. This CDR3 spans 16 amino acids. The CDR3 reads CAISALGQASTDTQYF. The DNA for the CDR3 is TGTGCCATCAGTGCCCTCGGACAGGCTAGCACAGATACGCAGTATTTT.

This clonotype appeared many times. The J gene is TRBJ2-3, the V gene TRBV12-3 or TRBV12-4; a weak D match, TRBD1 (5 bases). The CDR3 length is 17 residues. Trimming took 3 bases from V and 0 from J, leaving 16 bases between them. The CDR3: CASSFSYQGTSTDTQYF. CDR3 bases: TGTGCCAGCAGTTTCTCTTACCAGGGAACTAGCACAGATACGCAGTATTTT.

This clonotype has only a few counts. The rearrangement joins TRBV7-9 to TRBJ2-7, with D maybe TRBD2 (6 bases). The germline CDR1 and CDR2 sequences are SEHNR and FQNEAQ (reference sequence). Trimming removed 7 bases from V and 2 bases from J, with 18 bases in between. The CDR3 is made up of 15 amino acids. CDR3 in amino acids: CASNSTPRGPYEQYF. CDR3 DNA: TGTGCCAGCAACTCGACCCCGCGGGGCCCCTACGAGCAGTACTTC.

This clonotype was found many times. The V call is TRBV7-2, the J call TRBJ1-2; perhaps TRBD1 as D (5 bases). V gave up 4 bases and J gave up 1 base, with 13 bases separating them. Looked up from germline, CDR1 is SGHTA and CDR2 is FQGNSA. The CDR3 consists of 15 residues. This CDR3 reads CASSYQGPNNYGYTF. Here the CDR3 DNA reads TGTGCCAGCAGCTACCAGGGCCCTAATAACTATGGCTACACCTTC.

The chain is built from TRBV6-6 and TRBJ1-6; no firm D call. CDR1 MNHNY and CDR2 SVGAGI come from the germline V gene (reference sequence). V was trimmed by 7 bases and J by 5 bases, leaving 6 bases between them. CDR3 size: 12 residues. CDR3 in amino acids: CASTRDNSPLHF. The CDR3 region has the DNA TGTGCCAGCACTAGAGATAATTCACCCCTCCACTTT.

This clonotype was counted once. This sequence joins TRBV20-1 and TRBJ2-1; maybe TRBD1 (6 bases). Trimming cost V 6 bases and J 10 bases, with 22 bases left between them. This CDR3 spans 14 amino acids. In germline, CDR1 is DFQATT, CDR2 SNEGSKA (reference sequence). CDR3 in amino acids: CSAIEQGFPYEQFF. CDR3 coding DNA: TGCAGTGCCATTGAACAGGGATTCCCTTACGAGCAGTTCTTC.

This clonotype was detected only a few times. This CDR3 is CSADRSGRAYF. The CDR3 nucleotides are TGCAGCGCGGATAGATCGGGACGTGCGTATTTT. The chain uses TRBV29-1 and TRBJ2-3; either TRBD1 or TRBD2 may fit D (5 bases each). The CDR3 totals 11 residues. V dropped 7 bases and J dropped 14 bases, with 19 bases sitting between them. Germline lookup yields CDR1 SQVTM and CDR2 ANQGSEA.

The CDR3 protein is CSASWADNEQFF. CDR3 sequence (DNA): TGCAGTGCTAGTTGGGCCGACAATGAGCAGTTCTTC. The chain combines TRBV20-1 with TRBJ2-1; D is uncertain. Trimming took off 3 bases at V and 5 bases at J, with 8 bases between the two ends. Germline values: CDR1 DFQATT, CDR2 SNEGSKA (reference sequence). The CDR3 extends over 12 amino acids.

The genes are TRBV7-9 and TRBJ1-1; 8 nucleotides align to TRBD1. Per germline, CDR1 SEHNR and CDR2 FQNEAQ (reference sequence). The CDR3 loop spans 17 amino acids. Trimming cost V 3 bases and J 4 bases; bases outside gene matches: 13. The CDR3 DNA sequence: TGTGCCAGCAGCTTGTCCGGGACAGGCCCCACGGGCACTGAAGCTTTCTTT. Translating gives CASSLSGTGPTGTEAFF.

The genes are TRBV7-9 and TRBJ2-6; tentatively, D is TRBD1 or TRBD2 (6 bases each). Trimming stripped 8 bases from V and 2 bases from J, with 10 bases between. The CDR3 is 14 residues long. Germline lookup yields CDR1 SEHNR and CDR2 FQNEAQ (reference sequence). The CDR3 nucleotides are TGTGCCAGCCCGGAGGGGGCTGGGGCCAACGTCCTGACTTTC. It specifies CASPEGAGANVLTF.